The T cell receptor (beta chain) described here comes from a study of blood T cell repertoires in COVID-19. Overall study: Sites in the United States, Italy and Spain provided acute and convalescent COVID-19 samples. Sample material is recorded as cDNA or gDNA derived from T cells, B-cell-depleted T cells, or PBMCs.

CDR1 and CDR2 from the germline V gene are SGHTA and FQGTGA. CDR3 length: 14 residues. Trimming removed 5 bases from V and 2 bases from J, with 9 bases in between. In the authors' methods: Estimates of nucleated cell counts were drawn from the amplification of reference gene primers. The data were produced by immunoSEQ multiplex PCR, yet TCRdb's version contains in-frame clones alone and is incomplete. V and J calls plus clone size are reproduced from that table; the DNA served to infer D and trimming. This table holds roughly 150,000 clones, about four fifths found once. V usage is TRBV7-3 and J usage is TRBJ2-2, with a weak D call TRBD1 (5 bases). Source material: peripheral blood. The sequence was collected from a human donor in a cohort sampled during active COVID-19. CDR3 sequence reads: CASSGRVNTGELFF. CDR3 nucleotides: TGTGCCAGCAGCGGCAGGGTTAACACCGGGGAGCTGTTTTTT.